The next 7 T cell receptor beta chains were all read from a single sample in a study of blood T cell repertoires in COVID-19. Clones were sequenced by immunoSEQ multiplex PCR, and TCRdb holds only the in-frame ones, with some missing. The sample yields 150,000 to 200,000 clones, roughly 86% seen once. Sequenced sample: peripheral blood. The receptors were gathered from a woman between 50 and 59 years old with acute or convalescent COVID-19.

J is TRBJ2-7 and V is TRBV4-3; TRBD1 aligns across 9 bases. The CDR3 has 18 amino acids. V lost 0 bases and J lost 6; bases outside the gene matches: 15. The germline CDR1 and CDR2 sequences are LGHNA and YSLEER. Here the CDR3 reads CASSQDMYGDRVLTEQYF. The CDR3 nucleotides read TGCGCCAGCAGCCAAGATATGTATGGGGACAGGGTTCTTACCGAGCAGTACTTC.

This chain connects TRBV18 to TRBJ1-2; no reliable D call. This CDR3 has 14 amino acids. Germline CDR1 is KGHSH and CDR2 is LQKENI. Trimming took off 2 bases at V and 4 bases at J, with 11 bases between the two ends. The CDR3 reads CASSPSSEIYGYTF. The CDR3 DNA is TGTGCCAGCTCACCAAGTTCGGAGATCTATGGCTACACCTTC. The full variable domain, completed using reference TRBV18 and TRBJ1-2, is NAGVMQNPRHLVRRRGQEARLRCSPMKGHSHVYWYRQLPEEGLKFMVYLQKENIIDESGMPKERFSAEFPKEGPSILRIQQVVRGDSAAYFCASSPSSEIYGYTFGSGTRLTVV.

J is TRBJ1-2 and V is TRBV7-2; D is uncertain. V lost 3 bases and J lost 3, with 5 bases in between. Germline V gives CDR1 SGHTA, CDR2 FQGNSA. The CDR3 totals 12 residues. The CDR3 region is CASSLRDYGYTF. The CDR3 DNA reads as TGTGCCAGCAGCTTGCGGGACTATGGCTACACCTTC. Variable domain in full (rest from reference TRBV7-2 and TRBJ1-2): GAGVSQSPSNKVTEKGKDVELRCDPISGHTALYWYRQSLGQGLEFLIYFQGNSAPDKSGLPSDRFSAERTGGSVSTLTIQRTQQEDSAVYLCASSLRDYGYTFGSGTRLTVV.

This sequence joins TRBV6-5 and TRBJ2-7; 8 bases map to TRBD1. This CDR3 region has 11 residues. Germline CDR1 reads MNHEY; CDR2 reads SVGAGI. The junction had 1 base not matched to a gene; V was cut back by 7 bases and J by 5 bases. The CDR3 sequence is CASTGGHEQYF. CDR3 nucleotide sequence: TGTGCCAGCACAGGGGGCCACGAGCAGTACTTC.

The chain couples TRBV23-1 to TRBJ2-7; 9 bases align to TRBD2. TRBV23-1 carries the ORF label, with uncertain function. CDR3 length: 18 amino acids. Trimming at V came to 0 bases and at J to 3 bases, leaving 12 bases not matched to a gene. CDR3 sequence: CASSQSAGGPTGFYEQYF. CDR3 coding DNA: TGCGCCAGCAGTCAATCGGCGGGAGGGCCCACTGGGTTCTACGAGCAGTACTTC.

The chain couples TRBV12-3 or TRBV12-4 to TRBJ2-4, with D possibly matching TRBD1 (6 bases). CDR3 length equals 12 residues. V lost 5 bases and J 14 bases, leaving 16 bases between the germline ends. This CDR3 is CASSNPGHPKYF. The CDR3 coding sequence is TGTGCCAGCAGTAACCCGGGACACCCTAAGTACTTC.

This chain connects TRBV15 to TRBJ2-5, with 10 bases matching TRBD2. The CDR3 has 18 residues. V trimming: 0 bases; J trimming: 2 bases; junction bases outside the gene matches: 9. Germline-derived CDR1 and CDR2 are LNHNV and YYDKDF (reference sequence). The CDR3 here is CATSRDKRAGGPQETQYF. The CDR3 nucleotides read TGTGCCACCAGCAGAGATAAAAGAGCGGGGGGGCCTCAAGAGACCCAGTACTTC. The whole variable domain, filled in from reference TRBV15 and TRBJ2-5, reads DAMVIQNPRYQVTQFGKPVTLSCSQTLNHNVMYWYQQKSSQAPKLLFHYYDKDFNNEADTPDNFQSRRPNTSFCFLDIRSPGLGDTAMYLCATSRDKRAGGPQETQYFGPGTRLLVL.